A single sample is the source of the 8 T cell receptor beta chains below, sequenced in a study of radiotherapy plus CTLA-4 blockade in lung cancer. Some clones are missing from TCRdb's copy, which holds only in-frame ones; the method was immunoSEQ multiplex PCR. The data show tens of thousands of clones, around 77% seen once. The sample was peripheral blood, taken from a patient treated with radiotherapy plus ipilimumab. All receptors derive from a human donor with non-small cell lung cancer who had stable disease on radiotherapy plus ipilimumab.

The V gene is TRBV6-1, the J gene TRBJ1-1; 9 positions match TRBD1. Germline V lookup: CDR1 MNHNS, CDR2 SASEGT. Trimming at V came to 3 bases and at J to 11 bases, leaving 7 bases not matched to a gene. The CDR3 spans 13 residues. The CDR3 loop is CASSDQQGARAFF. The CDR3 coding sequence is TGTGCCAGCAGTGACCAACAGGGGGCGCGGGCTTTCTTT.

The chain links TRBV28 to TRBJ1-6, with 8 bases aligning to TRBD1. CDR1 is MDHEN and CDR2 is SYDVKM in the germline V gene. The length of the CDR3 is 15 residues. The V segment lost 6 bases and the J segment 5 bases; nucleotides outside the gene matches: 6. The CDR3 nucleotides are TGTGCCAGCAGCCCACCGGGACAGGATAATTCACCCCTCCACTTT. Its protein product is CASSPPGQDNSPLHF. Full variable domain (outside the CDR3, taken from reference TRBV28 and TRBJ1-6): DVKVTQSSRYLVKRTGEKVFLECVQDMDHENMFWYRQDPGLGLRLIYFSYDVKMKEKGDIPEGYSVSREKKERFSLILESASTNQTSMYLCASSPPGQDNSPLHFGNGTRLTVT.

This rearrangement joins TRBV5-5 to TRBJ1-2; 8 nucleotides agree with TRBD1. CDR3 length equals 15 residues. Germline V lookup: CDR1 SGHKS, CDR2 YYEKEE (reference sequence). The ends lost 5 bases at V and 4 bases at J; junction bases unmatched: 10. CDR3 bases: TGTGCCAGCAGTCCCCCGGACAGGGCGGGCTATGGCTACACCTTC. This sequence encodes CASSPPDRAGYGYTF.

The V call is TRBV15, the J call TRBJ1-5, with 7 bases lining up with TRBD1. The CDR3 runs to 15 residues. With 0 bases clipped from V and 8 bases from J, the junction kept 7 bases outside the gene matches. Looked up from germline, CDR1 is LNHNV and CDR2 is YYDKDF (reference sequence). The CDR3 reads CATSRDWTGFKPQHF. As DNA, the CDR3 is TGTGCCACCAGCAGAGATTGGACAGGATTTAAGCCCCAGCATTTT.

This rearrangement joins TRBV21-1 to TRBJ2-7; the table names TRBD2, a call not compared with the DNA. TRBV21-1 is flagged as a pseudogene. The length of the CDR3 is 18 residues. In nucleotides, the CDR3 is TGTGCCAGCAGCAATAAAGAGCGGGGGGTCAGGGTTTCCTACGAGCAGTACGTC. It specifies CASSNKERGVRVSYEQYV.

By sample fraction, this clone is medium-sized. The chain recombines TRBV6-6 with TRBJ1-3, with D unclear. This CDR3 is built from 14 residues. The ends were cut back, 2 bases at V and 5 bases at J, with 10 bases in the middle. The germline CDR1 and CDR2 sequences are MNHNY and SVGAGI (reference sequence). The CDR3 loop is CASSYSWTRNTIYF. In DNA form, the CDR3 reads TGTGCCAGCAGTTACAGTTGGACCCGAAACACCATATATTTT.

This clone appeared once. The rearrangement links TRBV29-1 to TRBJ1-4; D not certain. CDR3 length: 12 residues. The germline gives CDR1 SQVTM, CDR2 ANQGSEA. V was trimmed by 5 bases and J by 8 bases, leaving 12 bases between them. The CDR3 loop reads CSVLQVGEKLFF. CDR3 nucleotide sequence: TGCAGCGTTCTGCAGGTTGGGGAAAAACTGTTTTTT.

J is TRBJ2-7 and V is TRBV4-3; D may match TRBD1 or TRBD2 (5 bases each). Germline values: CDR1 LGHNA, CDR2 YSLEER. Trimming left V 3 bases short and J 2 bases short, with 14 bases between. The CDR3 totals 15 residues. The chain's CDR3 is CASSQGRTGTYEQYF. Written as DNA, the CDR3 is TGCGCCAGCAGCCAGGGACGTACAGGAACCTACGAGCAGTACTTC.